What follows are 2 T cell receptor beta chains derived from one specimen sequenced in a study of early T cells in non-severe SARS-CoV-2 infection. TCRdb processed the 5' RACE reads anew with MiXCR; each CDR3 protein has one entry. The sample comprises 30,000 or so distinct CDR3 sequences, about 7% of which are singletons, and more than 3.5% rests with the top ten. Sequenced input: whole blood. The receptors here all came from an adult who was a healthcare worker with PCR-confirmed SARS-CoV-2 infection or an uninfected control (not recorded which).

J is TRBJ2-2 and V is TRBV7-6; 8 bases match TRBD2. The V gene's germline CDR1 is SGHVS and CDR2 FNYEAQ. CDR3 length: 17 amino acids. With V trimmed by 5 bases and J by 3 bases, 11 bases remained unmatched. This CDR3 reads CASSPRGAGEDTGELFF. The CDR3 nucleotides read TGTGCCAGCAGCCCCCGGGGAGCGGGAGAAGACACCGGGGAGCTGTTTTTT.

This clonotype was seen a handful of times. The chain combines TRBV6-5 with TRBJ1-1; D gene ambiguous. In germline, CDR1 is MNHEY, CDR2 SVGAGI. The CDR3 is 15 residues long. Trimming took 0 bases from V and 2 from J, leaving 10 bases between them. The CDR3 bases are TGTGCCAGCAGTTACTCGAGGGATCTTAACACTGAAGCTTTCTTT. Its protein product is CASSYSRDLNTEAFF.